This T cell receptor (beta chain) was sequenced in a study of early T cells in non-severe SARS-CoV-2 infection. About the study: Chains were not paired, and sequencing was done on bulk RNA from unsorted whole blood. Regarding the study as a whole: VDJdb-based matching was biased toward anti-spike CD8 responses and missed private and CD4 specificities.

V was clipped by 4 bases and J by 5 bases, with 17 bases between them. Germline V gene lookup returns CDR1 SGHRS and CDR2 YFSETQ. This CDR3 region has 15 residues. Tagging with unique molecular identifiers was applied to individual cDNA molecules. Each CDR3 protein is one row after TCRdb ran MiXCR on the 5' RACE reads. The data hold about 60,000 distinct CDR3 sequences, with about 9.9% observed a single time. Remarks on this clonotype: Its antigen is still unknown.

The source material was whole blood. This TCR derives from an adult who was a healthcare worker with PCR-confirmed SARS-CoV-2 infection or an uninfected control (not recorded which). The chain combines TRBV5-1 with TRBJ2-3; D might be TRBD1 or TRBD2, each matching 6 bases. CDR3: CASSQVGGLVDTQYF. The CDR3 bases are TGCGCCAGCAGCCAGGTGGGGGGCCTCGTAGATACGCAGTATTTT.